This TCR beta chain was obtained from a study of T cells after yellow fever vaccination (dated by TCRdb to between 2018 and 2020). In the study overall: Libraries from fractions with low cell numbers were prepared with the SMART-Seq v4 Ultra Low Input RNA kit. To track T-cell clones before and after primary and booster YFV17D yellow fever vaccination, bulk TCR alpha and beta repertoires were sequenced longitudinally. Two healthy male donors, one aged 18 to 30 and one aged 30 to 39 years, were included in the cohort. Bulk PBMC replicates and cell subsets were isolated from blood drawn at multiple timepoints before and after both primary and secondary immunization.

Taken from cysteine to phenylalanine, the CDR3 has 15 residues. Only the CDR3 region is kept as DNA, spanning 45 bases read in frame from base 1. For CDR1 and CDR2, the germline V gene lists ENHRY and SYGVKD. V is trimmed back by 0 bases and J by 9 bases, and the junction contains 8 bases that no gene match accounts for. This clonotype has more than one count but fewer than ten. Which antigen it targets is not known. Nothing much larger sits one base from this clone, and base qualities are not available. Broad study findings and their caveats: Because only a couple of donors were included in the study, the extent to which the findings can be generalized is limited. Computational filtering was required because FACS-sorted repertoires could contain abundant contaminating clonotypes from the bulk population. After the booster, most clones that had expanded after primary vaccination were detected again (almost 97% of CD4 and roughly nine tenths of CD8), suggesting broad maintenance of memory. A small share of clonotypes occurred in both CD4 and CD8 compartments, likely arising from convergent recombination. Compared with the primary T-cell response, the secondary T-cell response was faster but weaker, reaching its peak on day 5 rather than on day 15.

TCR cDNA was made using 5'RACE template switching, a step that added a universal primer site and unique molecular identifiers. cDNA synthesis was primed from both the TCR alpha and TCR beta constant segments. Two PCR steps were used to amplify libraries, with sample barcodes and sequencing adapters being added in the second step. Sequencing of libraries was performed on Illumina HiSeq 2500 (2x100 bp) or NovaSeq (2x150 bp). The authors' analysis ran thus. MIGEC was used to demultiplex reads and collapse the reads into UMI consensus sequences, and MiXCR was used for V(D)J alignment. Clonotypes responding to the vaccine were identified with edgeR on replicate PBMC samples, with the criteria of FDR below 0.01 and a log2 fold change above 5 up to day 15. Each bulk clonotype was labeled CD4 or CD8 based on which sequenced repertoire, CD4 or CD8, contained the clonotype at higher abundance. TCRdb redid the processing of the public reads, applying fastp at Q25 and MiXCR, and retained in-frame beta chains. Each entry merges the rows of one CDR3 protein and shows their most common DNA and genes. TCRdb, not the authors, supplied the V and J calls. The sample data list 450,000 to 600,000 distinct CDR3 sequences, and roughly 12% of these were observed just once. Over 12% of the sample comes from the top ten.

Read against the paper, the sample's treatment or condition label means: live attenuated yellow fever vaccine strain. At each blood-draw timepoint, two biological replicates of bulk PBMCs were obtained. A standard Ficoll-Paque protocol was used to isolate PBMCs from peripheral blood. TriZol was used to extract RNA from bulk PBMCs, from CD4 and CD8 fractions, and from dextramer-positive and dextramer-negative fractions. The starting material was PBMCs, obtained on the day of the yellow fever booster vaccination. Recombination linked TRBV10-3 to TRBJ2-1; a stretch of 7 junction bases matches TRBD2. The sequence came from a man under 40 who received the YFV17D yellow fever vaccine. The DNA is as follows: TGTGCCATCAGTGAGTCCCAGACTAGCCCCCGTGAGCAGTTCTTC. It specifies CAISESQTSPREQFF.